The sequence of this T cell receptor beta chain was determined in a study of cytomegalovirus exposure and HLA in healthy donors. Study in general: Tens of millions of unique TCRs from HLA-typed donors made up an early data release. Regarding the study as a whole: Accurate predictions that matched the HLA-A and HLA-B alleles of most subjects were reportedly made from TCR beta sequences. Later analysis placed DRB1 highest and HLA-C lowest in TCR association rates, which differed by HLA locus.

Vbeta (60) and Jbeta (13) primers were used in the PCR. TCRdb's copy holds only in-frame clones and misses some; the assay was immunoSEQ multiplex PCR. This table holds 100,000 to 150,000 clones, approximately 82% found once. For this clone: The antigen remains unidentified.

This CDR3 is built from 14 residues. Germline V gene data show CDR1 as KGHSH and CDR2 as LQKENI. Trimming pared 0 bases from V and 5 bases from J, leaving 10 bases between. Donors showed nominal health when sampled, although they likely had unrecorded immune exposures. The clonotype was recovered from a female donor in good health and CMV-seronegative. The chain carries TRBV18 and TRBJ2-5; tentatively, D is TRBD1 (6 bases). What was sequenced was PBMCs. In DNA form, the CDR3 reads TGTGCCAGCTCACCACCACAGGGAAGGGAGACCCAGTACTTC. It specifies CASSPPQGRETQYF.